This T cell receptor beta chain was sequenced during a study of somatic mutations in cytotoxic T cells in rheumatoid arthritis. For the study at large: Patients gave 30 ml EDTA peripheral blood immediately after diagnosis, prior to starting treatment.

The repertoire was sequenced with immunoSEQ multiplex PCR; TCRdb's copy has only in-frame clones and lacks some. The sample records 4,200 or so clones, 70% to 90% being singletons. This clone is large in the sample. Antigen: not known. Study findings and constraints: Compared with age-matched healthy controls, rheumatoid arthritis patients did not differ significantly in CD8+ T-cell clonality. Just what the expanded CD8+ clones targeted, in terms of antigens, remained unknown.

V gave up 3 bases and J gave up 3 bases, with 6 bases separating them. This CDR3 contains 12 residues. Germline V gene sequence: CDR1 MNHNS, CDR2 SASEGT. Sequenced sample: CD8+ T cells sorted from blood. This sequence was found in a woman in her 70s with rheumatoid arthritis. The rearrangement joins TRBV6-1 to TRBJ2-7; possibly TRBD2 for D (5 bases). Written as DNA, the CDR3 is TGTGCCAGCAGTGACGGGGACTACGAGCAGTACTTC. Amino acids: CASSDGDYEQYF.